One sample yielded the 19 T cell receptor beta chains listed below, sequenced in a study of cytomegalovirus exposure and HLA in healthy donors. The PCR used 60 Vbeta and 13 Jbeta primers. Using immunoSEQ multiplex PCR, the repertoire was profiled, and TCRdb retains in-frame clones only, with some absent. In the table there are 150,000 to 170,000 clones, roughly 80% of which are singletons. The sequenced sample was PBMCs. Receptor source: a middle-aged woman in good health and CMV-seronegative.

This rearrangement joins TRBV7-6 to TRBJ2-7; 11 nucleotides match TRBD2. This CDR3 is built from 13 residues. V dropped 6 bases and J dropped 6; count of bases not matched to a gene: 4. Germline V gives CDR1 SGHVS, CDR2 FNYEAQ. The CDR3 coding sequence is TGTGCCAGCAGGCAACTAGCGGGAGCCGAGCAGTACTTC. It yields the protein CASRQLAGAEQYF.

This clone was seen only once. The rearrangement uses TRBV25-1 and TRBJ2-1; D is perhaps TRBD1 (6 bases). Germline CDR1 is MGHDK and CDR2 is SYGVNS. Trimming left V 7 bases short and J 7 bases short, with 17 bases between. The CDR3 has 14 amino acids. CDR3 nucleotide sequence: TGTGCCAGCATGCACCCCGGGACAAAAAATGAGCAGTTCTTC. Its protein product is CASMHPGTKNEQFF.

The chain is built from TRBV15 and TRBJ2-5; TRBD1 matches 8 bases. This CDR3 contains 19 residues. J lost 9 bases, V lost 0 bases, and 21 bases had no gene match. CDR1 is LNHNV, CDR2 YYDKDF, per germline (reference sequence). The CDR3 region has the DNA TGTGCCACCAGCAGAGATCGACCACCTTTTCGGACAGGGATGGGTGCCCAGTACTTC. Residues: CATSRDRPPFRTGMGAQYF.

This clone was detected a few times. The chain combines TRBV25-1 with TRBJ2-5; 8 bases fit TRBD1. With the DNA end fitting TRBJ2-7 better, the J assignment may be wrong. The CDR3 covers 15 residues. Germline V gives CDR1 MGHDK, CDR2 SYGVNS. The CDR3 reads CASSPQNRGSYEQYF. CDR3 nucleotide sequence: TGTGCCAGCAGTCCACAAAACAGGGGGTCCTACGAGCAGTACTTC.

In its sample, this clone was seen a few times. Compared with germline, one end of the junction differs, possibly owing to a read error. The V gene is TRBV7-7, the J gene TRBJ2-5; TRBD2 matches 14 bases. Germline V CDR1 and CDR2: SSHAT, FNYEAQ (reference sequence). There are 16 residues in the CDR3. The CDR3, as DNA: TGTGCTAGCAGCTTGGGGACTAGCGGGAGTTATGAGACCCAGTACTTC. Translating it yields CASSLGTSGSYETQYF.

This chain uses TRBV19 with TRBJ1-1, with TRBD1 as a possible D gene (6 bases). Germline V lookup: CDR1 LNHDA, CDR2 SQIVND (reference sequence). The CDR3 loop spans 14 amino acids. V was shortened by 3 bases and J by 5 bases, with 13 bases between the two germline ends. CDR3 bases: TGTGCCAGTAGTATCAGGGGACGGTATACTGAAGCTTTCTTT. It codes for CASSIRGRYTEAFF.

The chain couples TRBV11-2 to TRBJ1-1, with unresolved D. Trimming removed 6 bases at V and 5 bases at J, with 10 bases between. The CDR3 is 12 residues long. Per the germline V gene, CDR1 is SGHAT and CDR2 is FQNNGV. This CDR3 reads CASSFEVTEAFF. The CDR3 region has the DNA TGTGCCAGCAGTTTTGAGGTTACTGAAGCTTTCTTT.

This clone has just one count. Relative to the germline gene, one junction end is altered; a read error may explain this. This chain links TRBV7-7 with TRBJ2-2; 8 bases agree with TRBD2. CDR1 SSHAT and CDR2 FNYEAQ come from the germline V gene (reference sequence). The CDR3 loop spans 16 amino acids. The chain's CDR3 is CASSPQAGGNTGELFF. Written as DNA, the CDR3 is TGTGCTAGCAGCCCCCAGGCGGGGGGAAACACCGGGGAGCTGTTTTTT. The full variable domain, in which reference TRBV7-7 and TRBJ2-2 provide the parts outside the CDR3, is GAGVSQSPRYKVTKRGQDVTLRCDPISSHATLYWYQQALGQGPEFLTYFNYEAQPDKSGLPSDRFSAERPEGSISTLTIQRTEQRDSAMYRCASSPQAGGNTGELFFGEGSRLTVL.

V usage is TRBV5-1 and J usage is TRBJ1-4; a weak D match, TRBD1 (6 bases). Trimming cost V 0 bases and J 7 bases, with 10 bases left between them. The CDR3 has 14 residues. Germline assignment: CDR1 SGHRS and CDR2 YFSETQ. CDR3 in DNA: TGCGCCAGCAGCTTGGTACAGGGTGGTGAAAAACTGTTTTTT. This encodes CASSLVQGGEKLFF. The full variable domain, in which reference TRBV5-1 and TRBJ1-4 provide the parts outside the CDR3, is KAGVTQTPRYLIKTRGQQVTLSCSPISGHRSVSWYQQTPGQGLQFLFEYFSETQRNKGNFPGRFSGRQFSNSRSEMNVSTLELGDSALYLCASSLVQGGEKLFFGSGTQLSVL.

The rearrangement uses TRBV29-1 and TRBJ1-2; 9 bases are shared with TRBD1. The ends lost 4 bases at V and 1 base at J; junction bases unmatched: 4. The length of the CDR3 is 14 residues. Looked up from germline, CDR1 is SQVTM and CDR2 is ANQGSEA. The CDR3 DNA follows: TGCAGCGTTGGGGGACAGGGTCGTAACTATGGCTACACCTTC. It codes for CSVGGQGRNYGYTF.

The rearrangement uses TRBV11-2 and TRBJ2-7; D unclear. The CDR3 totals 15 residues. Germline-derived CDR1 and CDR2 are SGHAT and FQNNGV. Trimming removed 1 base at V and 3 bases at J, with 13 bases between. This chain's CDR3 is CASSLGAHGGYEQYF. CDR3 sequence (DNA): TGTGCCAGCAGCTTAGGTGCCCACGGCGGCTACGAGCAGTACTTC. Drawing the rest from reference TRBV11-2 and TRBJ2-7, the complete variable domain is EAGVAQSPRYKIIEKRQSVAFWCNPISGHATLYWYQQILGQGPKLLIQFQNNGVVDDSQLPKDRFSAERLKGVDSTLKIQPAKLEDSAVYLCASSLGAHGGYEQYFGPGTRLTVT.

The V and J genes are TRBV5-6 and TRBJ2-3, with 7 bases that match TRBD1. V lost 2 bases to trimming and J lost 0 bases; unmatched junction nucleotides: 9. This CDR3 has 17 residues. CDR1 SGHDT and CDR2 YYEEEE come from the germline V gene. The CDR3 nucleotides read TGTGCCAGCAGCTTACAGGGGAAAGGTTATAGCACAGATACGCAGTATTTT. It is translated as CASSLQGKGYSTDTQYF.

This chain uses TRBV7-2 with TRBJ1-4; no firm D call. Germline V lookup: CDR1 SGHTA, CDR2 FQGNSA. The CDR3 consists of 13 residues. The V gene lost 5 bases and the J gene lost 4 bases, with 8 bases spanning the gap. The CDR3 here is CASSPGFNEKLFF. CDR3 in DNA: TGTGCCAGCAGCCCCGGGTTTAATGAAAAACTGTTTTTT.

The chain combines TRBV30 with TRBJ1-3, with 10 bases matching TRBD1. The V and J ends lost 2 bases and 4 bases, in that order; junction bases with no gene match: 5. The CDR3 consists of 15 residues. The germline CDR1 and CDR2 sequences are GTSNPN and SVGIG (reference sequence). The CDR3 DNA follows: TGTGCCTGGAGTATTCGACAGGGGGCAGGAAACACCATATATTTT. Protein: CAWSIRQGAGNTIYF.

This sequence joins TRBV30 and TRBJ1-1; tentatively, D is TRBD1 (6 bases). The germline V gene encodes CDR1 GTSNPN and CDR2 SVGIG (reference sequence). This CDR3 is 12 amino acids long. V lost 3 bases to trimming and J lost 5 bases, with 10 bases between them. This chain's CDR3 is CAWSTGHTEAFF. The CDR3 DNA reads as TGTGCCTGGAGCACGGGACATACTGAAGCTTTCTTT.

This clone has more than one count but fewer than ten. The genes are TRBV14 and TRBJ2-7; 9 positions match TRBD1. V shed 4 bases, J shed 2 bases, and the junction held 9 bases outside the gene matches. Germline V lookup: CDR1 SGHDN, CDR2 FVKESK. The CDR3 runs to 16 residues. The CDR3, as DNA: TGTGCCAGCAGCCTAGCTACAGGGGGCTCCCCCTACGAGCAGTACTTC. Amino acids: CASSLATGGSPYEQYF.

Regarding this clone: One junction end does not reproduce the germline sequence, and a read error may be involved. CDR3 region: CASSERGLWIF. In DNA, the CDR3 is TGTGCCAGCAGTGAAAGGGGCTTGTGGATTTTT. This chain joins TRBV6-1 and TRBJ1-4; the D gene is possibly TRBD1 (5 bases). CDR1 MNHNS and CDR2 SASEGT come from the germline V gene. The CDR3 totals 11 residues.

The chain joins TRBV27 to TRBJ1-5, with a possible D match to TRBD1 (6 bases). Deletions cut 6 bases from V and 1 base from J, with 22 bases between. There are 18 residues in the CDR3. CDR1 and CDR2 (germline): MNHEY, SMNVEV (reference sequence). For the CDR3, the DNA is TGTGCCAGCAGCCCTCCGTCCCCAAGGGGGGGGAGCAATCAGCCCCAGCATTTT. Its translation is CASSPPSPRGGSNQPQHF.

This chain joins TRBV2 and TRBJ1-2, with D perhaps TRBD1 (5 bases). CDR1 and CDR2 (germline): SNHLY, FYNNEI. CDR3 size: 12 residues. Trimming stripped 0 bases from V and 7 bases from J, with 6 bases between. CDR3 protein: CASSEARVGYTF. DNA of the CDR3: TGTGCCAGCAGTGAAGCCAGGGTTGGCTACACCTTC.